The 12 T cell receptor beta chains listed next were all sequenced from one sample in a study of blood T cell repertoires in COVID-19. Assay used: immunoSEQ multiplex PCR; TCRdb lists only in-frame clones, some missing. Of hundreds of thousands of clones in the sample, 90% are singletons; the top ten hold roughly 2.6%. The sample consisted of PBMCs or T cells enriched from blood (not recorded which). The receptor source for this set is a man aged 55-75 years who had recovered from COVID-19.

V gene TRBV28 combines with J gene TRBJ1-1, with 9 bases that match TRBD1. The CDR3 sequence is 15 residues long. With 6 bases clipped from V and 5 bases from J, the junction kept 10 bases outside the gene matches. Germline values: CDR1 MDHEN, CDR2 SYDVKM. The DNA of the CDR3 is TGTGCCAGCAGCCCCGGGACAGGGAGTTTTACTGAAGCTTTCTTT. Protein sequence: CASSPGTGSFTEAFF.

The chain employs TRBV20-1 and TRBJ2-1; 7 bases fit TRBD2. Germline-derived CDR1 and CDR2 are DFQATT and SNEGSKA (reference sequence). J gave up 4 bases and V 4 bases, and 13 bases lay outside the gene matches. The CDR3 covers 16 residues. CDR3 nucleotide sequence: TGCAGTGCTAATGAGGCGGGAGCCCCACCTTACAATGAGCAGTTCTTC. Protein: CSANEAGAPPYNEQFF.

This clone showed up just a few times. The gene calls are TRBV5-1 and TRBJ2-1, with 7 nucleotides matching TRBD1. The germline gives CDR1 SGHRS, CDR2 YFSETQ. The CDR3 runs 11 residues. V lost 4 bases to trimming and J lost 13 bases; unmatched junction nucleotides: 5. DNA of the CDR3: TGCGCCAGCAGCCCTGACAGGGCCCAGTTCTTC. This sequence encodes CASSPDRAQFF. Combining the CDR3 with reference TRBV5-1 and TRBJ2-1 gives the whole variable domain KAGVTQTPRYLIKTRGQQVTLSCSPISGHRSVSWYQQTPGQGLQFLFEYFSETQRNKGNFPGRFSGRQFSNSRSEMNVSTLELGDSALYLCASSPDRAQFFGPGTRLTVL.

This chain uses TRBV7-3 with TRBJ1-1; no definite D call. The CDR3 covers 18 residues. V lost 2 bases to trimming and J lost 2 bases, with 21 bases between them. Germline assignment: CDR1 SGHTA and CDR2 FQGTGA. CDR3 DNA sequence: TGTGCCAGCAGCTTATCCCCCCCTACCTTGACATCCAACACTGAAGCTTTCTTT. It yields the protein CASSLSPPTLTSNTEAFF.

V is TRBV5-5 and J is TRBJ1-6; maybe TRBD1 (5 bases). Germline lookup yields CDR1 SGHKS and CDR2 YYEKEE (reference sequence). V lost 4 bases and J lost 5, with 16 bases in between. This CDR3 is built from 16 residues. Here the CDR3 reads CASSPDGGVNNSPLHF. The CDR3 region has the DNA TGTGCCAGCAGCCCGGACGGAGGGGTAAATAATTCACCCCTCCACTTT.

The V and J genes are TRBV19 and TRBJ1-1; D is uncertain. This CDR3 is 15 amino acids long. V was cut by 4 bases and J by 1 base, with 13 bases left in between. CDR1 is LNHDA and CDR2 is SQIVND in the germline V gene (reference sequence). For the CDR3, the DNA is TGTGCCAGTAGTACCAGTGCCCTTGGGAACACTGAAGCTTTCTTT. It encodes CASSTSALGNTEAFF.

This clone was observed once. V is TRBV1 and J is TRBJ1-4; the listed D gene, TRBD1, was not tested against the DNA. TRBV1 is deemed a pseudogene. The CDR3 loop spans 17 amino acids. CDR3 sequence (DNA): TGCACCAGCAGACCGGACAGGATAGGCGGATTTAATGAAAAACTGTTTTTT. The encoded protein is CTSRPDRIGGFNEKLFF.

Concerning this clone itself: This sample also contains other DNA sequences that code for the same CDR3. The rearrangement joins TRBV6-2 or TRBV6-3 to TRBJ2-7, with 8 bases that match TRBD1. Germline V gene data show CDR1 as MNHEY and CDR2 as SVGEGT. The CDR3 has 12 amino acids. Germline trimming cut 5 bases from V and 4 bases from J; bases unmatched to any gene: 1. The DNA for the CDR3 is TGTGCCAGCAGTGACAGGGGATACGAGCAGTACTTC. It specifies CASSDRGYEQYF.

A single count supports this clone. The gene calls are TRBV2 and TRBJ2-5; 10 nucleotides align to TRBD1. V dropped 10 bases and J dropped 4; count of bases not matched to a gene: 6. CDR3 length equals 13 residues. Germline V CDR1 and CDR2: SNHLY, FYNNEI. The CDR3 spells CANAGDRGETQYF. The CDR3 DNA reads as TGTGCCAACGCAGGGGACAGGGGAGAGACCCAGTACTTC.

The rearrangement links TRBV3-1 (or the pseudogene TRBV3-2) to TRBJ2-3; the D gene is possibly TRBD1 (6 bases). V shed 3 bases and J shed 0 bases, with 10 bases lying between them. This CDR3 comprises 15 residues. Germline V gene lookup returns CDR1 LGHDT and CDR2 YNNKEL (reference sequence). The CDR3 coding sequence is TGTGCCAGCAGCCAGGACAGTCATAGCACAGATACGCAGTATTTT. Protein product: CASSQDSHSTDTQYF.

The J gene is TRBJ1-2, the V gene TRBV7-3; TRBD1 aligns across 8 bases. This CDR3 is 14 amino acids long. Per germline, CDR1 SGHTA and CDR2 FQGTGA. After removal of 5 bases from V and 2 bases from J, the junction contained 4 bases not matched to a gene. CDR3 DNA sequence: TGTGCCAGCAGCCCGACAGGGGCCAACTATGGCTACACCTTC. As protein: CASSPTGANYGYTF.

The table lists this clone with a few counts. V and J are TRBV6-2 or TRBV6-3 and TRBJ1-5; no clear D. CDR3 length: 15 residues. Germline V gives CDR1 MNHEY, CDR2 SVGEGT. V lost 3 bases, J lost 6 bases, and 15 bases lay in between. CDR3 DNA sequence: TGTGCCAGCAGTTATTCCGGGAGGCGAGGTCAGCCCCAGCATTTT. The encoded protein is CASSYSGRRGQPQHF.